This T cell receptor beta chain appears in the sequencing data of a study of cytomegalovirus exposure and HLA in healthy donors (dated by TCRdb to between 2016 and 2019). At the level of the whole study: According to an earlier analysis of several hundred of the donors, about 179 million T cells yielded 90 million to 140 million unique TCR beta sequences and around 300 Gb of sequence data. Around 320 gigabases of sequencing data and 78 million or so unique TCR sequences were included in an early release covering 550 to 800 HLA-typed donors. Every discovery cohort repertoire had been produced on one sequencing platform. Typing coverage differed by locus: A, B, C, DRB1 and DQB1 were typed in about 629-630 donors, DQA1 in 500 to 550, DPA1 in some 570, and DPB1 in approximately 450. HLA typing included class I and class II loci at four-digit resolution. A later genetic analysis took genome-wide SNP genotypes for about 60% of the roughly 670 donors and used that subset as a discovery cohort. To study patterns of TCR occurrence, a later analysis re-analyzed previously published TCR beta repertoires from 600 to 750 donors and added high-resolution HLA genotyping. Donor age, sex, ethnicity and CMV serostatus were collected together with the repertoire data. Along with the approximately 650-subject first cohort, a separate validation cohort of over a hundred different subjects was used. The study was designed to test whether signatures of past pathogen exposure could be identified by cataloging public T cell receptors. The study profiled the T cell repertoires of under 700 subjects by immunosequencing and related them to cytomegalovirus serostatus. High-throughput TCR immunosequencing, statistical association of individual TCRs with disease status, and machine learning were combined to predict cytomegalovirus infection status. The genetic ancestry cluster associated with self-reported Caucasian donors included 70% to 85% of the roughly 400 genotyped donors. Four to six DR-DQ haplotypes were handled as single units for association and clustering, since linkage in the cohort was strong. Across 398 genotyped donors of the cohort, an average of about 220,000 unique TCR beta nucleotide sequences per donor were sequenced, and about a sixth of those sequences were non-productive. Rather than drawing on any new phenotypic data, the later analysis identified candidate immune exposures from TCR beta sequences and the way those sequences occurred across donors. An earlier analysis of around 580 of the donors used high-throughput TCR beta sequencing to judge whether each TCR beta V gene segment behaved as functional or pseudogenic. Beyond this particular receptor, the publication reports: In a later analysis, TCR association rates were found to vary across HLA loci, with the most associated TCRs seen for DRB1 alleles and the fewest for HLA-C alleles. Most TCR sequences were observed very rarely across donors, whereas some public TCRs were present in many individuals. The cohort was sequenced for TCR beta chains only, and without alpha or paired-chain data the features that could be detected were limited. In a later analysis, most CMV-associated TCR beta chains were found to appear HLA-restricted, with HLA associations seemingly driven largely by CMV exposure. A later genetic analysis associated a missense DCLRE1C variant with V-gene and J-gene trimming of TCR beta chains, and an independent cohort replicated the association. An earlier analysis of some 560 of the donors showed that most TCR beta V segments appeared in productive rearrangements either about 87% or about 30% of the time, which broadly matched IMGT annotations. Correlated functional status among segregating V segments might reflect linkage disequilibrium, but an unknown experimental factor could not be ruled out. When HLA alleles, especially DR and DQ, strongly co-occurred, attributing TCR associations to individual alleles was difficult. A further reported finding was that TCR beta sequences accurately predicted the HLA-A and HLA-B alleles for most subjects in the first cohort. HLA typing was unavailable for some donors at each locus, so association tests used only the typed subset. The earlier analysis of about 600 of the donors excluded seventeen rarely observed V segments, including chromosome 9 orphons, because counts were too low. Compared with equally common non-associated chains, HLA-associated TCR beta chains in a later analysis were more clonally expanded and had lower generation probabilities. The classifier was reported to diagnose cytomegalovirus status with high specificity and sensitivity in both the original cohort and the validation cohort. According to a later genetic analysis, donors in an Asian-associated ancestry cluster had fewer N-insertions in productive TCRs than the approximately 700-donor mean. A later analysis associated around 16,000 TCR beta sequences with specific HLA alleles at a false discovery rate of 0.05. Presence/absence analyses assumed roughly uniform sequencing depth across donors, an assumption that may not hold. A total of 164 TCR beta chains were listed by the study as associated with cytomegalovirus. Three of the identified cytomegalovirus-associated TCR beta chains were confirmed in vitro to be specific for cytomegalovirus antigens. Several of the top co-occurrence clusters appeared to be linked to parvovirus B19, influenza, CMV and Epstein-Barr virus, according to a later analysis. A cluster of highly shared sequence variants was judged likely to represent a technical artifact of the sequencing pipeline. The authors suggested that the approach could potentially be generalized to other disease states and immunological phenotypes. Some IMGT-functional V segments, including TRBV6-2 and TRBV6-3, could not be told apart with the 87-base-pair reads, so those segments were excluded. For the cohort, immune exposure information was limited to CMV serostatus.

The cohort consisted of hundreds of healthy bone marrow donors. At the time of sampling, all cohort members were nominally healthy, though unrecorded immune exposures were likely present. CMV serostatus was positive for almost 300 and negative for about 55% of the 666 cohort members, and was not recorded for this donor. A peripheral blood sample was collected from each donor, and TCR beta sequencing was performed on peripheral blood mononuclear cells. Genomic DNA was extracted from the blood cell samples with the Qiagen DNeasy Blood Extraction Kit. Libraries were constructed by the immunoSEQ multiplex PCR assay. The multiplex PCR relied on a mix of 60 forward primers for TCR Vbeta segments and 13 reverse primers for TCR Jbeta segments. The CDR3 region of rearranged TCR beta genes was amplified from genomic DNA by a multiplex PCR assay. The amplified TCR beta libraries were sequenced on the Illumina HiSeq System as 87-base-pair reads. Regarding the original processing steps: A later analysis tallied roughly 76 million unique TCR beta chains across the 600 to 700 repertoires, and approximately 12 million of those chains were shared by two or more donors. To remove PCR and sequencing errors, raw reads were error-corrected and collapsed into unique sequences using a nearest-neighbor algorithm that merged closely related sequences. CDR3 sequences were aligned to IMGT reference sequences to assign V, D and J gene segments. For a sequence to be retained, at least a six-nucleotide match to both a V gene segment and a J gene segment was required. A rearrangement counted as productive if the CDR3 had no stop codons and remained in frame with V and J, and every other rearrangement counted as non-productive. CDR3 was defined according to IMGT convention as the region running from the second conserved V-encoded cysteine to the conserved J-encoded phenylalanine. Sequences without an unambiguous match to a single V gene segment were excluded from the earlier analysis of 587 of the donors. In an earlier analysis of around 600 of the donors, V segments were called functional above 56.7% productive rearrangements and were called segregating when the between-donor standard deviation exceeded 5%. To diagnose cytomegalovirus status from the catalog of TCR beta chain sequences, a statistical classification framework was built. In a later analysis, V and J genes were assigned by comparing TCR nucleotide sequences against IMGT/GENE-DB human TR gene sequences. A later analysis assigned CDR3 sequences and most-parsimonious VDJ recombination scenarios with the TCRdist pipeline. A later analysis defined each TCR beta chain by its CDR3 amino acid sequence plus V-gene family, and excluded reads lacking a unique V-gene family. A later analysis removed over 500 highly shared, low-generation-probability nucleotide sequences to deal with suspected cross-contamination and a sequencing artifact. For each public chain, a later analysis derived a clonal expansion index from normalized ranks of inferred template counts within each repertoire. In a later analysis, generation probabilities were computed with a VDJ recombination model fitted to out-of-frame rearrangements, and the resulting probabilities were checked against IGoR. In a later analysis, TCR-TCR, TCR-HLA and TCR-CMV co-occurrence was scored with hypergeometric tests, and a repertoire-size bias correction was applied to TCR pairs. False discovery rates were estimated in a later analysis by permuting HLA or CMV assignments 20 times. A later analysis grouped co-occurring TCRs with DBSCAN, adding TCRdist sequence similarity when clustering within HLA-allele-positive subsets. Co-occurrence clustering excluded repertoires with fewer than 30,000 or more than 120,000 public chains, plus five with anomalous nucleotide sharing. Here the immuneACCESS table is served through TCRdb, limited to in-frame sequences with V and J called. Missing clones are a known gap in these copies; in checked studies unresolved V genes cover under half, and the rest lacks a known reason. V and J calls and clone size are as listed in that table; D and trimming were resolved from the DNA. The table for this sample lists some 130,000 clones; 65% to 70% of them were counted only once. The top ten constitute roughly 1.7% of the sample.

Concerning this clone itself: The antigen this receptor binds is unknown. Nothing much larger sits one base from this clone, and base qualities are not available.

Taken from cysteine to phenylalanine, the CDR3 has 16 residues. Of all the DNA, just the CDR3 is kept, 48 bases in frame from base 1. Reading the germline V gene gives CDR1 SGHTS and CDR2 YDEGEE. The junction carries 11 bases between V and J, which are trimmed by 0 bases and 0 bases respectively. The chain employs TRBV5-8 and TRBJ2-3; there is no confident call for the D gene. This receptor was taken from a human donor in good health. The specimen sequenced was PBMCs. The CDR3 reads CASSLGSGYSTDTQYF. The bases read TGTGCCAGCAGCTTGGGATCAGGTTATAGCACAGATACGCAGTATTTT.